These 19 T cell receptor beta chains originate from one sample sequenced in a study of shared clonotypes between healthy human individuals. Libraries were prepared by immunoSEQ multiplex PCR; TCRdb keeps only in-frame clonotypes and omits some of them. The table lists about 470,000 clones, 79% of them singletons. Sequencing input: PBMCs. All receptors come from a woman aged 40 to 50 in good health. Some clones in this sample may be carry-over from other donors' samples.

The rearrangement uses TRBV19 and TRBJ2-6; TRBD1 is a possible D gene (6 bases). CDR1 is LNHDA and CDR2 is SQIVND in the germline V gene (reference sequence). With 0 bases removed from V and 2 bases from J, the gap between germline ends came to 14 bases. The CDR3 runs 18 residues. CDR3 loop: CASSIDLDRLPGANVLTF. Written as DNA, the CDR3 is TGTGCCAGTAGTATAGATCTGGACAGACTACCTGGGGCCAACGTCCTGACTTTC.

The chain joins TRBV6-5 to TRBJ2-7, with D possibly TRBD2 on 5 matching bases. CDR1 and CDR2 from the germline V gene are MNHEY and SVGAGI. The CDR3 has 13 amino acids. V was cut by 0 bases and J by 5 bases, with 8 bases left in between. DNA of the CDR3: TGTGCCAGCAGTTACTCCGGGGTTAACGAGCAGTACTTC. Encoded protein: CASSYSGVNEQYF.

The chain combines TRBV6-6 with TRBJ2-1; maybe TRBD2 (5 bases). Germline-derived CDR1 and CDR2 are MNHNY and SVGAGI (reference sequence). The CDR3 totals 15 residues. V lost 2 bases and J 8 bases, leaving 16 bases between the germline ends. This CDR3 is CASSYRLAGVDEQFF. CDR3 bases: TGTGCCAGCAGTTACCGCCTAGCAGGCGTCGATGAGCAGTTCTTC.

The count of this clone is one. The chain combines TRBV28 with TRBJ1-2, with TRBD1 matching 7 bases. V shed 7 bases, J shed 4 bases, and the junction held 15 bases outside the gene matches. CDR1 is MDHEN and CDR2 is SYDVKM in the germline V gene. CDR3 size: 16 residues. The DNA of the CDR3 is TGTGCCAGCATCCAAAGGGGGCAGGGGAGCCCCTATGGCTACACCTTC. Encoded protein: CASIQRGQGSPYGYTF.

The V gene is TRBV18, the J gene TRBJ2-5; D may be TRBD1 (5 bases). Matching the DNA end better, TRBJ2-7 makes the J call doubtful. This CDR3 spans 12 amino acids. Per the germline V gene, CDR1 is KGHSH and CDR2 is LQKENI. CDR3 in amino acids: CASSRPQGEQYF. The CDR3 DNA reads as TGTGCCAGCTCACGACCCCAGGGCGAGCAGTACTTC.

This clone was counted at least ten times. The chain uses TRBV7-9 and TRBJ2-5, with TRBD2 matching over 12 bases. The V segment lost 4 bases and the J segment 5 bases; nucleotides outside the gene matches: 5. Germline loops: CDR1 SEHNR, CDR2 FQNEAQ (reference sequence). The CDR3 extends over 15 amino acids. Written as DNA, the CDR3 is TGTGCCAGCAGCTGGGAACTAGCGGGAGGTGAGACCCAGTACTTC. Translation gives CASSWELAGGETQYF.

V gene TRBV5-6 combines with J gene TRBJ2-2; TRBD1 matches at 8 bases. CDR1 is SGHDT and CDR2 is YYEEEE in the germline V gene. The CDR3 covers 16 residues. Unmatched junction bases numbered 9, after V lost 4 bases and J lost 4 bases. In DNA form, the CDR3 reads TGTGCCAGCAGCATACCCCGGACAGGGAGCACCGGGGAGCTGTTTTTT. Amino acids: CASSIPRTGSTGELFF.

The genes are TRBV28 and TRBJ2-1; D may correspond to TRBD1 or TRBD2 (5 bases each). Deletions cut 4 bases from V and 10 bases from J, with 17 bases between. The CDR3 is 14 amino acids. Per germline, CDR1 MDHEN and CDR2 SYDVKM. The CDR3 nucleotides are TGTGCCAGCAGTTCGGGGTATTCATGGGGGGAGCAGTTCTTC. Translated: CASSSGYSWGEQFF.

The CDR3 loop reads CASSLSQGPTEAFF. In DNA, the CDR3 is TGCGCCAGCAGCTTGTCACAGGGACCCACTGAAGCTTTCTTT. The rearrangement uses TRBV5-1 and TRBJ1-1; TRBD1 might be the D (6 bases). Trimming removed 1 base from V and 4 bases from J, with 11 bases in between. Germline CDR1 SGHRS, CDR2 YFSETQ. The CDR3 runs to 14 residues.

This chain joins TRBV27 and TRBJ2-7, with D maybe TRBD2 (5 bases). This CDR3 has 16 amino acids. V lost 4 bases to trimming and J lost 3 bases, with 19 bases between them. Per germline, CDR1 MNHEY and CDR2 SMNVEV (reference sequence). CDR3 region: CASSSRRGREVYEQYF. CDR3 bases: TGTGCCAGCAGTTCCCGCCGCGGACGGGAAGTCTACGAGCAGTACTTC.

This chain connects TRBV5-4 to TRBJ1-1, with D possibly being TRBD1 (6 bases). Germline CDR1 reads SGHNT; CDR2 reads YYREEE (reference sequence). CDR3 length: 13 residues. V lost 10 bases and J lost 2, with 15 bases in between. The CDR3 sequence: CALQGSINTEAFF. For the CDR3, the DNA is TGTGCCTTACAGGGATCAATTAACACTGAAGCTTTCTTT.

The chain uses TRBV7-2 and TRBJ2-1, with D possibly matching TRBD2 (5 bases). CDR3 length: 15 residues. Trimming took off 2 bases at V and 3 bases at J, with 11 bases between the two ends. Per the germline V gene, CDR1 is SGHTA and CDR2 is FQGNSA. Here the CDR3 reads CASSLLAGSYNEQFF. The CDR3 coding sequence is TGTGCCAGCAGCTTACTTGCGGGCAGCTACAATGAGCAGTTCTTC.

This clone was detected once. The CDR3 protein is CASSPRGREGYEQYF. CDR3 bases: TGTGCCAGCAGCCCCCGAGGAAGGGAGGGTTACGAGCAGTACTTC. The J gene is TRBJ2-7, the V gene TRBV11-2; 7 nucleotides line up with TRBD2. The CDR3 spans 15 residues. V shed 5 bases, J shed 4 bases, and the junction held 11 bases outside the gene matches. Germline CDR1 reads SGHAT; CDR2 reads FQNNGV.

In this sample, this clone turned up a few times. DNA of the CDR3: TGTGCCAGCAGACAACTAGCGGGAGCCTTCACAGATACGCAGTATTTT. It yields the protein CASRQLAGAFTDTQYF. The genes are TRBV7-2 and TRBJ2-3, with 11 bases fitting TRBD2. The CDR3 is 16 residues long. Germline V CDR1 and CDR2: SGHTA, FQGNSA. V gave up 6 bases and J gave up 2 bases; unmatched junction bases: 7. The complete variable domain, with remaining parts taken from reference TRBV7-2 and TRBJ2-3, reads GAGVSQSPSNKVTEKGKDVELRCDPISGHTALYWYRQSLGQGLEFLIYFQGNSAPDKSGLPSDRFSAERTGGSVSTLTIQRTQQEDSAVYLCASRQLAGAFTDTQYFGPGTRLTVL.

This clone was seen a handful of times. The chain recombines TRBV5-4 with TRBJ2-1; 11 bases agree with TRBD2. Trimming at V came to 4 bases and at J to 3 bases, leaving 3 bases not matched to a gene. Germline V CDR1 and CDR2: SGHNT, YYREEE (reference sequence). The CDR3 loop spans 15 amino acids. CDR3 protein: CASSTSGRFYNEQFF. The CDR3 DNA follows: TGTGCCAGCAGCACTAGCGGGAGATTCTACAATGAGCAGTTCTTC. Drawing the rest from reference TRBV5-4 and TRBJ2-1, the complete variable domain is ETGVTQSPTHLIKTRGQQVTLRCSSQSGHNTVSWYQQALGQGPQFIFQYYREEENGRGNFPPRFSGLQFPNYSSELNVNALELDDSALYLCASSTSGRFYNEQFFGPGTRLTVL.

This CDR3 reads CASSLSQGAPGELFF. Written as DNA, the CDR3 is TGCGCCAGCAGCTTATCACAGGGGGCTCCGGGGGAGCTGTTTTTT. The chain has TRBV5-1 and TRBJ2-2; 9 bases are a match to TRBD1. CDR1 is SGHRS, CDR2 YFSETQ, per germline. The CDR3 has 15 amino acids. The V segment lost 2 bases and the J segment 8 bases; nucleotides outside the gene matches: 7.

The V and J genes are TRBV7-3 and TRBJ1-1, with 9 bases matching TRBD1. Germline V gives CDR1 SGHTA, CDR2 FQGTGA. This CDR3 is 15 amino acids long. V was clipped by 4 bases and J by 4 bases; unmatched bases: 7. The CDR3 sequence is CASSSAGTGLTEAFF. CDR3 DNA sequence: TGTGCCAGCAGCTCGGCCGGGACAGGGCTCACTGAAGCTTTCTTT.

The chain carries TRBV7-9 and TRBJ2-7; D gene unclear. V lost 5 bases, J lost 1 base, and 9 bases lay in between. The CDR3 consists of 13 residues. CDR1 and CDR2 from the germline V gene are SEHNR and FQNEAQ (reference sequence). For the CDR3, the DNA is TGTGCCAGCAGCCCCCCCCAATCCTACGAGCAGTACTTC. Translation: CASSPPQSYEQYF.

This clone was seen a few times. Distinct nucleotide sequences in the sample also encode this CDR3. The chain employs TRBV5-1 and TRBJ2-7; TRBD2 aligns across 11 bases. V was clipped by 0 bases and J by 4 bases; unmatched bases: 0. This CDR3 region has 14 residues. Per the germline V gene, CDR1 is SGHRS and CDR2 is YFSETQ. CDR3 nucleotide sequence: TGCGCCAGCAGCTTGGTAGCGGGAGGGTACGAGCAGTACTTC. The encoded protein is CASSLVAGGYEQYF.